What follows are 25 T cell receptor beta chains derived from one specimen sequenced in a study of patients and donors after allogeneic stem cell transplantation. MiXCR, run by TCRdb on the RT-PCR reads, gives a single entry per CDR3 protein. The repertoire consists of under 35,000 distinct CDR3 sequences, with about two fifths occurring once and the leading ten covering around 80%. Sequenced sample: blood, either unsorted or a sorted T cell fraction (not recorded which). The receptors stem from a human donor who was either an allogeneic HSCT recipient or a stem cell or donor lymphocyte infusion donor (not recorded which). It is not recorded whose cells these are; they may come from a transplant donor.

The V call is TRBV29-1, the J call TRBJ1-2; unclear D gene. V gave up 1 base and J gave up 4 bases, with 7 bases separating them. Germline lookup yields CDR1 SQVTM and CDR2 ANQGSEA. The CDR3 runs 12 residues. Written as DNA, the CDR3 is TGCAGCGTTGAAGGGCAGTTCTATGGCTACACCTTC. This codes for CSVEGQFYGYTF.

The CDR3 sequence is CAISEAGGGYNEQFF. DNA of the CDR3: TGTGCCATCAGTGAGGCGGGGGGAGGATACAATGAGCAGTTCTTC. This chain links TRBV10-3 with TRBJ2-1; 8 bases map to TRBD2. This CDR3 is 15 amino acids long. The germline V gene encodes CDR1 ENHRY and CDR2 SYGVKD. V lost 2 bases, J lost 4 bases, and 4 bases stayed unmatched.

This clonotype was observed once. CDR3 DNA: TGTGCCAGCAGCTTAGCGCTCGGGGAGACCGGGGAGCTGTTTTTT. This codes for CASSLALGETGELFF. The V gene is TRBV7-9, the J gene TRBJ2-2, with D tentatively TRBD2 (5 bases). Germline lookup yields CDR1 SEHNR and CDR2 FQNEAQ (reference sequence). V was shortened by 0 bases and J by 5 bases, with 10 bases between the two germline ends. CDR3 size: 15 residues.

CDR3 DNA sequence: TGTGCCAGCAGCCGCGGCGGGGGCGAGCAGTACTTC. Its translation is CASSRGGGEQYF. The V and J genes are TRBV11-1 and TRBJ2-7, with 7 bases matching TRBD2. The CDR3 spans 12 residues. Per germline, CDR1 SGHAT and CDR2 FQDESV (reference sequence). The V and J ends lost 5 bases and 6 bases, in that order; junction bases with no gene match: 4.

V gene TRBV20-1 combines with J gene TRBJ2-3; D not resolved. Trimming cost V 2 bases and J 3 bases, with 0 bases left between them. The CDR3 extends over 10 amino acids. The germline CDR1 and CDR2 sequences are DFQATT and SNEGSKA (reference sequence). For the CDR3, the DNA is TGCAGTGCTAGAACAGATACGCAGTATTTT. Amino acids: CSARTDTQYF.

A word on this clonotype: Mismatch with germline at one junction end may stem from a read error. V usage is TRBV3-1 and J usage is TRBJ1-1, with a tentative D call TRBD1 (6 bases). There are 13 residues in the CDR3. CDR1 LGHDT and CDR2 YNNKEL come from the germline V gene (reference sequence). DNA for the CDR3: TGCGCCAGCAGCTTACAGGGAGGCACTGAAGCTTTCTTT. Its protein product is CASSLQGGTEAFF.

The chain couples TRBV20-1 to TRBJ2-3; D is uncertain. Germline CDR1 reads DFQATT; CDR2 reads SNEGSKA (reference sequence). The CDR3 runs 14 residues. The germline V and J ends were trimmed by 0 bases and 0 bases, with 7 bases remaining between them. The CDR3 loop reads CSARDRLSTDTQYF. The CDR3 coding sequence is TGCAGTGCTAGAGACCGTCTTAGCACAGATACGCAGTATTTT.

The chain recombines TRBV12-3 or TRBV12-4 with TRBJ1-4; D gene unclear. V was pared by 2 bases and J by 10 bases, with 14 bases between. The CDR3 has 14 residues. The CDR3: CASSLSPMMGKLFF. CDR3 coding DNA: TGTGCCAGCAGTTTAAGTCCCATGATGGGAAAACTGTTTTTT.

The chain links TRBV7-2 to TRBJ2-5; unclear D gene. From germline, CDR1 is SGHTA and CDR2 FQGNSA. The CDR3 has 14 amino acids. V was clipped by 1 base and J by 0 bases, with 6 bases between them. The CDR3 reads CASSLGRNQETQYF. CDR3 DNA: TGTGCCAGCAGCTTAGGACGGAACCAAGAGACCCAGTACTTC. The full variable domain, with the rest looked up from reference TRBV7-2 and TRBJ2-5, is GAGVSQSPSNKVTEKGKDVELRCDPISGHTALYWYRQSLGQGLEFLIYFQGNSAPDKSGLPSDRFSAERTGGSVSTLTIQRTQQEDSAVYLCASSLGRNQETQYFGPGTRLLVL.

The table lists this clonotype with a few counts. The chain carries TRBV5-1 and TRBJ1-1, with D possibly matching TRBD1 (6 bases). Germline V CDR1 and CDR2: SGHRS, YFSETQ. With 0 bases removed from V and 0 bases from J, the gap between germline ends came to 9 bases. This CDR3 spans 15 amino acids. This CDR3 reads CASSLETGMNTEAFF. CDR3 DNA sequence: TGCGCCAGCAGCTTGGAAACAGGGATGAACACTGAAGCTTTCTTT.

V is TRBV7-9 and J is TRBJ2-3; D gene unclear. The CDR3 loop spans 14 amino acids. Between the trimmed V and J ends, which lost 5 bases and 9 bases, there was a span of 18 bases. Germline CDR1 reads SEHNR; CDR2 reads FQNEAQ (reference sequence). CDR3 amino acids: CASSPRTEEGTQYF. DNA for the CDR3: TGTGCCAGCAGCCCACGGACCGAGGAAGGAACGCAGTATTTT.

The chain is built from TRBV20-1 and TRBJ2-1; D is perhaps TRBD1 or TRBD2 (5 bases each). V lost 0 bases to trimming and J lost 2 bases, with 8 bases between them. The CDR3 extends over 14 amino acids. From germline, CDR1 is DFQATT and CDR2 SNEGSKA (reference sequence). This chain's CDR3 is CSARDGAAYNEQFF. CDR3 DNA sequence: TGCAGTGCTAGAGACGGGGCGGCCTACAATGAGCAGTTCTTC.

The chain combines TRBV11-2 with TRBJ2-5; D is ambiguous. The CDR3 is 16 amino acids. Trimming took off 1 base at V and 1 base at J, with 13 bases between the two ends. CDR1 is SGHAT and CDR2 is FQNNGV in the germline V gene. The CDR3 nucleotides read TGTGCCAGCAGCTTAGGGATTATTGGGTCCCAAGAGACCCAGTACTTC. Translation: CASSLGIIGSQETQYF.

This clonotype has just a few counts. CDR3 sequence: CSARTGDYEQYV. The CDR3 DNA reads as TGCAGTGCTAGAACCGGGGACTACGAGCAGTACGTC. The gene calls are TRBV20-1 and TRBJ2-7; TRBD2 is a possible D gene (5 bases). Germline-derived CDR1 and CDR2 are DFQATT and SNEGSKA (reference sequence). The CDR3 totals 12 residues. Trimming removed 2 bases from V and 3 bases from J, with 8 bases in between.

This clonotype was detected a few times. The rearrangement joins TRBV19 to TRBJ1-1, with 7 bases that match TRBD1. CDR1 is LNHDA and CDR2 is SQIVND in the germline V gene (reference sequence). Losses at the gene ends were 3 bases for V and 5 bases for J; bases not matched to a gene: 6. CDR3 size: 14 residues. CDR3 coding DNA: TGTGCCAGTAGTATCGAGACAGGGTTAACTGAAGCTTTCTTT. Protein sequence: CASSIETGLTEAFF.

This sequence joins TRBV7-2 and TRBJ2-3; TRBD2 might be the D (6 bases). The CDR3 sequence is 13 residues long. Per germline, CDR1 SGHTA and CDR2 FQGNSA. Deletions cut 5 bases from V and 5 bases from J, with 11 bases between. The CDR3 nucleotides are TGTGCCAGCAGCCTGGGGAGGCGAGATACGCAGTATTTT. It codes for CASSLGRRDTQYF.

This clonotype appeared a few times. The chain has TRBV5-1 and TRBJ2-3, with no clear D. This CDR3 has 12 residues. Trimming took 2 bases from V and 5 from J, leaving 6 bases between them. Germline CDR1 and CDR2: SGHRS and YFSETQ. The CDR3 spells CASSFLLDTQYF. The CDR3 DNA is TGCGCCAGCAGCTTTCTACTAGATACGCAGTATTTT.

The CDR3 DNA reads as TGCGCCAGCAGCCAAGATCCTAGCGGGAGATGGGATACGCAGTATTTT. It yields the protein CASSQDPSGRWDTQYF. V and J are TRBV4-3 and TRBJ2-3; TRBD2 agrees at 10 bases. The germline V gene encodes CDR1 LGHNA and CDR2 YSLEER. The CDR3 has 16 amino acids. After removal of 0 bases from V and 6 bases from J, the junction contained 6 bases not matched to a gene.

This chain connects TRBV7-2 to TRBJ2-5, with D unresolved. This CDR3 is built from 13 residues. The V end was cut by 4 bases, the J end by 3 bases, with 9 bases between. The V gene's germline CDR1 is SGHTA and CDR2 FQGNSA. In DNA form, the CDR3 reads TGTGCCAGCAGCTATCCTTATGAAGAGACCCAGTACTTC. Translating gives CASSYPYEETQYF.

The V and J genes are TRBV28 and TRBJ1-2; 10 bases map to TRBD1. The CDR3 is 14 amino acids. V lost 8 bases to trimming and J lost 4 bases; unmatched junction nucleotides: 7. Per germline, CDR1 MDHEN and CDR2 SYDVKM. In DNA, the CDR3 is TGTGCCAGCCAAGACAGGGGGCGAGGCTATGGCTACACCTTC. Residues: CASQDRGRGYGYTF.

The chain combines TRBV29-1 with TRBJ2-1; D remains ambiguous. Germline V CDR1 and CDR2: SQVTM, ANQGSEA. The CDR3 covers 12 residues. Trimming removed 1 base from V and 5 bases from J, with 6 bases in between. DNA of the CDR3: TGCAGCGTTGAAGCCTTCGACAATGAGCAGTTCTTC. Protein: CSVEAFDNEQFF.

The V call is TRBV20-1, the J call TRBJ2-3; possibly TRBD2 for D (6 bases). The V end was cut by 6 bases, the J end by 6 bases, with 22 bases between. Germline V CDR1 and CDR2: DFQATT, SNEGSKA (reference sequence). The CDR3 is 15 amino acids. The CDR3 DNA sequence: TGCAGTGCAACCTCCCACCAGAGACTAGGGGATACGCAGTATTTT. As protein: CSATSHQRLGDTQYF.

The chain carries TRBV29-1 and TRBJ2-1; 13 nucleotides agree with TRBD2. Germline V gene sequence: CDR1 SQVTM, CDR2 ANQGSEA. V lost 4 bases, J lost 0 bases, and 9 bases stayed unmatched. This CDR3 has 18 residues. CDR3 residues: CSVGGTSGARSSYNEQFF. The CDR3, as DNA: TGCAGCGTTGGCGGGACTAGCGGGGCCCGCAGCTCCTACAATGAGCAGTTCTTC.

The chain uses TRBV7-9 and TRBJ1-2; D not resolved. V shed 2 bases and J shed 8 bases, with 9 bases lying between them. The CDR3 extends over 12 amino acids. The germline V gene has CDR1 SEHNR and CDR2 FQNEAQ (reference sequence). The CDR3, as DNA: TGTGCCAGCAGCTTACCGACCCACGGCTACACCTTC. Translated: CASSLPTHGYTF.

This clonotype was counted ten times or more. The CDR3, as DNA: TGCAGCGGTCTTCAGGCTCGGGACAGGGCCCTCATTAGCAATCAGCCCCAGCATTTT. Translation gives CSGLQARDRALISNQPQHF. The chain combines TRBV29-1 with TRBJ1-5; TRBD1 agrees at 9 bases. The V gene end was trimmed by 7 bases and the J gene end by 0 bases; junction bases not matched to a gene: 19. Germline CDR1 reads SQVTM; CDR2 reads ANQGSEA. The CDR3 is made up of 19 amino acids.